This TCR beta chain emerged from a study of T cell responses to AZD1222 COVID-19 vaccine. General study points: Compared with day 0, the breadth and depth of the Spike-specific TCR repertoire rose significantly after two doses of AZD1222.

For this clone: Its antigen is undetermined.

Sequencing was performed with immunoSEQ multiplex PCR; in TCRdb, only in-frame clones are kept and a portion is missing. The sample holds about 100,000 clones, about nine tenths seen once. CDR1 and CDR2 from the germline V gene are MDHEN and SYDVKM. The length of the CDR3 is 17 residues. V was cut by 0 bases and J by 0 bases, with 11 bases left in between. V usage is TRBV28 and J usage is TRBJ1-4; maybe TRBD1 (6 bases). The specimen was peripheral blood, collected on day 0 of AZD1222 vaccination. This sequence originates from an adult in good health. As DNA, the CDR3 is TGTGCCAGCAGTTTATGGGACAGAGCTACAACTAATGAAAAACTGTTTTTT. Its protein product is CASSLWDRATTNEKLFF.